The present T cell receptor beta chain was sequenced within a study of cytomegalovirus exposure and HLA in healthy donors (dated by TCRdb to about 2017). Regarding the complete study: In an earlier analysis of around 540 of the donors, about 260 Gb of sequence data and 95 million to 130 million unique TCR beta sequences from about 179 million T cells were reported. About 300 gigabases of sequencing data and around 85 million unique TCR sequences made up an early release that covered around 640 HLA-typed donors. The genetic ancestry cluster associated with self-reported Caucasian donors included about 81% of the roughly 400 genotyped donors. The aim of the study was to test whether cataloging public T cell receptors could identify signatures of past pathogen exposure. The T cell repertoires of under 700 subjects were profiled by immunosequencing and related to cytomegalovirus serostatus. Along with the roughly 670-subject first cohort, a separate validation cohort of roughly 110 different subjects was used. The study combined high-throughput TCR immunosequencing, statistical association of individual TCRs with disease status, and machine learning to predict cytomegalovirus infection status. In a later analysis, previously published TCR beta repertoires from fewer than 750 donors were re-analyzed and high-resolution HLA genotyping was added so that TCR occurrence patterns could be studied. The later analysis used no new phenotypic data to find candidate immune exposures, relying instead on TCR beta sequences and their occurrence across donors. To decide whether each TCR beta V gene segment behaved as functional or pseudogenic, an earlier analysis of over 500 of the donors relied on high-throughput TCR beta sequencing. Donor age, sex, ethnicity and CMV serostatus were compiled alongside the repertoire data. A later genetic analysis took genome-wide SNP genotypes for about three fifths of the 666 donors and used that subset as a discovery cohort. All discovery cohort repertoires had been generated using a single sequencing platform. HLA typing covered class I and class II loci at four-digit resolution. Typing coverage differed by locus: A, B, C, DRB1 and DQB1 were typed in roughly 629-630 donors, DQA1 in around 500, DPA1 in around 580, and DPB1 in about 450. Five DR-DQ haplotypes were handled as single units for association and clustering, since linkage in the cohort was strong. Across 398 genotyped donors of the cohort, an average of about 240,000 unique TCR beta nucleotide sequences per donor were sequenced, and roughly 17% of those sequences were non-productive. Findings and caveats that apply to the study as a whole: Because counts were too low, about 15 rarely observed V segments, including chromosome 9 orphons, were left out of the earlier analysis of some 600 of the donors. Because the 87-base-pair reads could not distinguish some IMGT-functional V segments, including TRBV6-2 and TRBV6-3, those segments were excluded. The study gave a list of 150 to 200 TCR beta chains associated with cytomegalovirus. Because some donors lacked HLA typing at each locus, the association tests relied only on the typed subset. A cluster of highly shared sequence variants was judged likely to represent a technical artifact of the sequencing pipeline. A later genetic analysis reported fewer N-insertions in productive TCRs among donors in an Asian-associated ancestry cluster than the approximately 700-donor mean. In vitro tests confirmed that three of the cytomegalovirus-associated TCR beta chains recognize cytomegalovirus antigens. In both the original and validation cohorts, the classifier was reported to diagnose cytomegalovirus status with high specificity and sensitivity. Linkage disequilibrium might explain the correlated functional status among segregating V segments, but an unknown experimental factor could not be ruled out. A later analysis associated approximately 17,000 TCR beta sequences with specific HLA alleles at a false discovery rate of 0.05. According to the authors, the approach could potentially be generalized to other disease states and immunological phenotypes. Roughly uniform sequencing depth across donors was assumed in presence/absence analyses, although this assumption may not hold. In a later analysis, HLA-associated TCR beta chains were found to be more clonally expanded and to have lower generation probabilities than equally common non-associated chains. Only TCR beta chains were sequenced in this cohort, and the absence of alpha or paired-chain data limited detectable features. While some public TCRs were present in many individuals, most TCR sequences turned up only very rarely across donors. Immune exposure information for the cohort was limited to CMV serostatus. According to a later analysis, parvovirus B19, influenza, CMV and Epstein-Barr virus appeared linked to several top co-occurrence clusters. A further reported finding was that TCR beta sequences accurately predicted the HLA-A and HLA-B alleles for most subjects in the first cohort. Most CMV-associated TCR beta chains appeared to be HLA-restricted in a later analysis, and the HLA associations seemed to be driven largely by CMV exposure. Strong co-occurrence of HLA alleles, especially DR and DQ, made assigning TCR associations to individual alleles difficult. A later genetic analysis associated a missense DCLRE1C variant with V-gene and J-gene trimming of TCR beta chains, and an independent cohort replicated the association. In an earlier analysis of several hundred of the donors, most TCR beta V segments were observed in productive rearrangements about 87% or about 30% of the time, broadly matching IMGT annotations. In a later analysis, TCR association rates were found to vary across HLA loci, with the most associated TCRs seen for DRB1 alleles and the fewest for HLA-C alleles.

A distance of 14 bases separates the germline ends of V and J, which lose 5 bases and 10 bases respectively. For CDR1 and CDR2, the germline V gene (reference sequence) lists MNHNY and SVGAGI. There are 12 amino acids in the CDR3, from cysteine to phenylalanine inclusive. Only the CDR3 DNA stays, 36 bases, in frame from base 1. The cohort was made up of roughly 670 healthy bone marrow donors. At the time of sampling, every cohort member was nominally healthy, though immune exposures that went unrecorded were likely present. The donor was CMV seropositive and belonged to the group of 250 to 350 seropositive cohort members. A peripheral blood sample was collected from each donor, and TCR beta sequencing was performed on peripheral blood mononuclear cells. Genomic DNA was extracted from the blood cell samples with the Qiagen DNeasy Blood Extraction Kit. A word on this clone: Which antigen it targets is not known. No much larger clone exists at a distance of one base, and base qualities are not known.

The library came from the immunoSEQ multiplex PCR assay. A mixture of 60 forward primers for TCR Vbeta segments and 13 reverse primers for TCR Jbeta segments was used in the multiplex PCR. The CDR3 region of rearranged TCR beta genes was amplified from genomic DNA by a multiplex PCR assay. The amplified TCR beta libraries were sequenced on the Illumina HiSeq System as 87-base-pair reads. The study's own analysis went as follows. Across the 500 to 700 repertoires, a later analysis counted 60 million to 90 million unique TCR beta chains, some 11 million of which were shared by at least two donors. A nearest-neighbor algorithm error-corrected the raw reads and collapsed the reads into unique sequences, merging closely related sequences to remove PCR and sequencing errors. V, D and J gene segments were assigned by aligning CDR3 sequences to IMGT reference sequences. For a sequence to be retained, a match of at least six nucleotides was required to both a V gene segment and a J gene segment. A rearrangement counted as productive if the CDR3 had no stop codons and remained in frame with V and J, and every other rearrangement counted as non-productive. Following IMGT convention, CDR3 was defined as the stretch from the second conserved V-encoded cysteine up to the conserved J-encoded phenylalanine. Sequences without an unambiguous match to a single V gene segment were excluded from the earlier analysis of several hundred of the donors. An earlier analysis of almost 600 of the donors classified V segments as functional when productive rearrangements were above 56.7% and as segregating when the standard deviation between donors was above 5%. To diagnose cytomegalovirus status from the catalog of TCR beta chain sequences, a statistical classification framework was built. V and J gene assignment, in a later analysis, came from comparing TCR nucleotide sequences with IMGT/GENE-DB human TR gene sequences. A later analysis assigned CDR3 sequences and most-parsimonious VDJ recombination scenarios with the TCRdist pipeline. In a later analysis, each TCR beta chain was defined by its CDR3 amino acid sequence together with its V-gene family, and reads lacking a unique V-gene family were excluded. As a way to deal with suspected cross-contamination and a sequencing artifact, a later analysis dropped nearly 600 nucleotide sequences that were highly shared and had low generation probability. For each public chain, a later analysis derived a clonal expansion index from normalized ranks of inferred template counts within each repertoire. Generation probabilities in a later analysis came from a VDJ recombination model fitted to out-of-frame rearrangements, and those results were checked against IGoR. A later analysis scored TCR-TCR, TCR-HLA and TCR-CMV co-occurrence with hypergeometric tests, applying a repertoire-size bias correction to TCR pairs. In a later analysis, false discovery rates were estimated by permuting HLA or CMV assignments 20 times. In a later analysis, co-occurring TCRs were grouped using DBSCAN, and TCRdist sequence similarity was added for clustering within HLA-allele-positive subsets. For co-occurrence clustering, repertoires with fewer than 30,000 or more than 120,000 public chains were excluded, along with five repertoires with anomalous nucleotide sharing. The clones in this table, taken by TCRdb from immuneACCESS, are in-frame only. Not every clone is retained; where verified, under half of the shortfall comes from an unresolved V gene, and the cause of the rest is unknown. The V and J calls and the clone size are those of that table, but D and trimming were determined from the DNA. Within this sample are under 200,000 clones, with less than 90% of them counted one time only. The leading ten clones occupy under 5% of the sample.

The TCR sequence derives from a woman aged 45-59 years in good health and CMV-seropositive. The chain was built from TRBV6-6 and TRBJ1-2; no D segment can be confidently identified. Sequencing was done on a sample of PBMCs. CDR3 region: CASSTTLGDYTF. The nucleotide sequence reads as follows: TGTGCCAGCAGTACGACATTGGGTGACTACACCTTC.